This T cell receptor beta chain was obtained from a study of CXCR3-negative and CXCR3-positive naive CD8 T cells. CD45RO-CCR7+CD27+CD95- marked naive CD8+ T cells. The CDR3 runs to 11 residues. Per the germline V gene, CDR1 is SQVTM and CDR2 is ANQGSEA. A note on this clonotype: Its matching antigen is unknown.

The study made its TRB cDNA libraries by 5' RACE, adding UMI labels. One entry per CDR3 protein, without DNA, is what TCRdb gives after re-calling the 5' RACE reads. In all, the sample yields approximately 100,000 distinct CDR3 sequences. Study-level results: The study found more hydrophobic TRB CDR3s in CXCR3-positive naive cells than in CXCR3-negative naive cells.

Specimen: naive CXCR3+ CD8+ T cells from blood. As to subset: CD45RO-CCR7+CD27+CD95- naive CD8+ T cells expressing CXCR3 (TNR3+). The V call is TRBV29-1, the J call TRBJ1-1; TCRdb lists TRBD1, though no DNA is available to test this call. The TCR comes from a human donor in good health. Some clones in this sample may be carry-over from other donors' samples. The CDR3 protein is CSVWGGTEAFF.